The 27 T cell receptor beta chains in this list originate from one sample, sequenced in a study of T-cell memory formation after mild COVID-19. One entry per CDR3 protein results from TCRdb running MiXCR on the 5' RACE reads. Here the sample spans about 140,000 distinct CDR3 sequences, roughly 15% being singletons. Sequenced material: PBMCs or a T cell subset sorted from them (not recorded which). Receptors were obtained from an adult woman who had mild COVID-19 (a few samples of this study predate the infection). Cell type and time point are not known.

A few counts support this clonotype. V gene TRBV18 combines with J gene TRBJ2-4, with D hard to call. Germline V gene lookup returns CDR1 KGHSH and CDR2 LQKENI. V lost 3 bases, J lost 1 base, and 13 bases lay in between. This CDR3 contains 16 residues. The CDR3 region has the DNA TGTGCCAGCTCACCGGGCACAGCGCCCGCCAAAAACATTCAGTACTTC. Translated, it gives CASSPGTAPAKNIQYF.

The V call is TRBV20-1, the J call TRBJ2-1; no clear D. Trimming pared 1 base from V and 0 bases from J, leaving 13 bases between. The CDR3 runs to 16 residues. Germline loops: CDR1 DFQATT, CDR2 SNEGSKA (reference sequence). DNA of the CDR3: TGCAGTGCTAGAGGACTTGGGTTGACCTCCTACAATGAGCAGTTCTTC. Its translation is CSARGLGLTSYNEQFF.

The chain employs TRBV2 and TRBJ2-1; TRBD2 matches 10 bases. The V and J ends lost 6 bases and 10 bases, in that order; junction bases with no gene match: 3. The CDR3 totals 12 residues. CDR1 SNHLY and CDR2 FYNNEI come from the germline V gene. The DNA for the CDR3 is TGTGCCAGCAGGTTTAGCGGGGGGGAGCAGTTCTTC. Translation gives CASRFSGGEQFF.

The chain couples TRBV25-1 to TRBJ2-5; 10 bases align to TRBD1. Germline V gene lookup returns CDR1 MGHDK and CDR2 SYGVNS. J lost 6 bases, V lost 4 bases, and 8 bases had no gene match. This CDR3 contains 15 residues. CDR3 in DNA: TGTGCCAGCAGTGGACGGGGGGACAGGGGACAGACCCAGTACTTC. Translated: CASSGRGDRGQTQYF. The full variable domain, in which reference TRBV25-1 and TRBJ2-5 provide the parts outside the CDR3, is EADIYQTPRYLVIGTGKKITLECSQTMGHDKMYWYQQDPGMELHLIHYSYGVNSTEKGDLSSESTVSRIRTEHFPLTLESARPSHTSQYLCASSGRGDRGQTQYFGPGTRLLVL.

For the CDR3, the DNA is TGTGCCACCACTAGCGGGACAGGGAACACCGGGGAGCTGTTTTTT. Protein sequence: CATTSGTGNTGELFF. The rearrangement links TRBV24-1 to TRBJ2-2, with D perhaps matching TRBD2 (9 bases). The germline V gene encodes CDR1 KGHDR and CDR2 SFDVKD. The CDR3 is 15 residues long. V was trimmed by 8 bases and J by 1 base, leaving 13 bases between them.

The J gene is TRBJ2-7, the V gene TRBV27, with TRBD2 matching 8 bases. Germline lookup yields CDR1 MNHEY and CDR2 SMNVEV (reference sequence). The CDR3 covers 13 residues. The ends lost 0 bases at V and 7 bases at J; junction bases unmatched: 2. The CDR3 nucleotides are TGTGCCAGCAGTTTATCGACTAGCGCTGAGCAGTACTTC. Translated: CASSLSTSAEQYF.

There are many counts of this clonotype. The CDR3 here is CASSHRLAGVSGNEQFF. CDR3 DNA: TGTGCCAGCAGTCACCGACTAGCGGGAGTCTCGGGGAATGAGCAGTTCTTC. The V and J genes are TRBV12-3 or TRBV12-4 and TRBJ2-1; TRBD2 matches at 12 bases. There are 17 residues in the CDR3. Unmatched junction bases numbered 12, after V lost 5 bases and J lost 7 bases.

The rearrangement links TRBV7-2 to TRBJ2-7, with TRBD1 matching 7 bases. Germline V gene sequence: CDR1 SGHTA, CDR2 FQGNSA. Trimming cost V 5 bases and J 2 bases; bases outside gene matches: 9. The CDR3 runs to 15 residues. The CDR3 is CASSIGTVSTYEQYF. CDR3 sequence (DNA): TGTGCCAGCAGCATCGGGACAGTTAGCACCTACGAGCAGTACTTC.

This clonotype was observed a few times. The chain links TRBV7-6 to TRBJ2-3; D ambiguous. The length of the CDR3 is 14 residues. Germline assignment: CDR1 SGHVS and CDR2 FNYEAQ. V dropped 2 bases and J dropped 1 base, with 7 bases sitting between them. The CDR3 coding sequence is TGTGCCAGCAGCTTAAATGGTGGCACAGATACGCAGTATTTT. Its protein is CASSLNGGTDTQYF.

This clonotype was recorded a few times. This chain joins TRBV19 and TRBJ1-2; D is possibly TRBD1 (6 bases). Germline CDR1 reads LNHDA; CDR2 reads SQIVND (reference sequence). V was cut by 6 bases and J by 4 bases, with 15 bases left in between. The CDR3 covers 14 residues. CDR3 loop: CASRPPDRSYGYTF. CDR3 bases: TGTGCCAGTAGGCCTCCGGACAGATCCTATGGCTACACCTTC.

The gene calls are TRBV5-4 and TRBJ1-1; D remains unclear. V shed 3 bases and J shed 7 bases, with 10 bases lying between them. The CDR3 length is 12 residues. Germline assignment: CDR1 SGHNT and CDR2 YYREEE (reference sequence). The CDR3 bases are TGTGCCAGCAGCTCTGACTTGGATGAAGCTTTCTTT. Translating gives CASSSDLDEAFF.

This clonotype appeared once. V and J are TRBV11-2 and TRBJ1-1; 7 nucleotides match TRBD1. The CDR3 spans 15 residues. Germline V gene lookup returns CDR1 SGHAT and CDR2 FQNNGV. V was clipped by 6 bases and J by 5 bases; unmatched bases: 12. CDR3 DNA sequence: TGTGCCAGCAGTCCCCGACAGGGCCTATGGACTGAAGCTTTCTTT. Its translation: CASSPRQGLWTEAFF. Filled out from reference TRBV11-2 and TRBJ1-1, the complete variable domain reads EAGVAQSPRYKIIEKRQSVAFWCNPISGHATLYWYQQILGQGPKLLIQFQNNGVVDDSQLPKDRFSAERLKGVDSTLKIQPAKLEDSAVYLCASSPRQGLWTEAFFGQGTRLTVV.

The rearrangement links TRBV20-1 to TRBJ2-3, with 9 bases identical to TRBD2. CDR1 and CDR2 (germline): DFQATT, SNEGSKA (reference sequence). The CDR3 loop spans 16 amino acids. J lost 5 bases, V lost 0 bases, and 9 bases had no gene match. In DNA form, the CDR3 reads TGCAGTGCTAGAGAAAGGGCGGGGGGGGCCTTAGATACGCAGTATTTT. Translated: CSARERAGGALDTQYF.

This clonotype was picked up a small number of times. This rearrangement joins TRBV5-1 to TRBJ2-7; 13 positions match TRBD2. Germline loops: CDR1 SGHRS, CDR2 YFSETQ. Trimming cost V 4 bases and J 5 bases; bases outside gene matches: 6. The CDR3 covers 15 residues. CDR3 in DNA: TGCGCCAGCAGCGAAACTAGCGGGGGGGCAAACGAGCAGTACTTC. Its protein product is CASSETSGGANEQYF.

This clonotype was picked up a small number of times. This chain connects TRBV5-6 to TRBJ2-7; 9 bases are shared with TRBD2. The V segment lost 0 bases and the J segment 1 base; nucleotides outside the gene matches: 2. The germline V gene encodes CDR1 SGHDT and CDR2 YYEEEE. CDR3 length: 15 amino acids. DNA of the CDR3: TGTGCCAGCAGCTTGGTGCGGGAGGGGTCCTACGAGCAGTACTTC. This gives the protein CASSLVREGSYEQYF. Drawing the rest from reference TRBV5-6 and TRBJ2-7, the complete variable domain is DAGVTQSPTHLIKTRGQQVTLRCSPKSGHDTVSWYQQALGQGPQFIFQYYEEEERQRGNFPDRFSGHQFPNYSSELNVNALLLGDSALYLCASSLVREGSYEQYFGPGTRLTVT.

The chain combines TRBV20-1 with TRBJ2-6, with D possibly matching TRBD1 (5 bases). This CDR3 region has 13 residues. Germline CDR1 reads DFQATT; CDR2 reads SNEGSKA (reference sequence). Trimming cost V 7 bases and J 4 bases, with 11 bases left between them. The CDR3: CSGRGSGANVLTF. The CDR3 DNA is TGCAGTGGTAGGGGCTCAGGGGCCAACGTCCTGACTTTC.

This chain connects TRBV7-6 to TRBJ1-3; perhaps TRBD1 as D (5 bases). The CDR3 is made up of 19 amino acids. CDR1 and CDR2 (germline): SGHVS, FNYEAQ. Trimming stripped 1 base from V and 0 bases from J, with 19 bases between. The CDR3 DNA reads as TGTGCCAGCAGCTTAGGTTACCCTGACGGGGGGACCTCTGGAAACACCATATATTTT. Translating gives CASSLGYPDGGTSGNTIYF. Variable domain in full (rest from reference TRBV7-6 and TRBJ1-3): GAGVSQSPRYKVTKRGQDVALRCDPISGHVSLYWYRQALGQGPEFLTYFNYEAQQDKSGLPNDRFSAERPEGSISTLTIQRTEQRDSAMYRCASSLGYPDGGTSGNTIYFGEGSWLTVV.

The chain links TRBV4-3 to TRBJ2-7; 10 bases line up with TRBD1. Germline assignment: CDR1 LGHNA and CDR2 YSLEER. The J segment lost 7 bases and the V segment lost 4 bases, leaving 10 bases of the junction unmatched. CDR3 size: 15 residues. The CDR3 DNA sequence: TGCGCCAGCAGCCGAGGGGGGACAGGGGTTTTTGAGCAGTACTTC. Encoded protein: CASSRGGTGVFEQYF.

The chain uses TRBV5-1 and TRBJ1-1; D possibly corresponds to TRBD1 (5 bases). The CDR3 contains 14 residues. CDR1 SGHRS and CDR2 YFSETQ come from the germline V gene. Trimming removed 0 bases from V and 3 bases from J, with 9 bases in between. The CDR3 loop is CASSLGTLYTEAFF. CDR3 DNA: TGCGCCAGCAGCTTGGGGACACTTTACACTGAAGCTTTCTTT. The full variable domain, its missing parts supplied by reference TRBV5-1 and TRBJ1-1, is KAGVTQTPRYLIKTRGQQVTLSCSPISGHRSVSWYQQTPGQGLQFLFEYFSETQRNKGNFPGRFSGRQFSNSRSEMNVSTLELGDSALYLCASSLGTLYTEAFFGQGTRLTVV.

This clonotype was found a few times. The chain has TRBV9 and TRBJ1-5; perhaps TRBD1 as D (5 bases). Germline CDR1 is SGDLS and CDR2 is YYNGEE. CDR3 length: 15 residues. Trimming removed 0 bases at V and 6 bases at J, with 13 bases between. The CDR3 DNA reads TGTGCCAGCAGCGTAGGGACGGGGGGGAGTCAGCCCCAGCATTTT. Its translation is CASSVGTGGSQPQHF.

This clonotype came up a few times. This chain joins TRBV27 and TRBJ2-3, with 13 bases lining up with TRBD2. Germline V gene sequence: CDR1 MNHEY, CDR2 SMNVEV (reference sequence). The CDR3 has 19 amino acids. Trimming removed 5 bases from V and 2 bases from J; junction bases left unmatched: 13. The CDR3 coding sequence is TGTGCCAGCAGTCAGACCTGGACTAGCGGGGGCCGCTTCACAGATACGCAGTATTTT. This codes for CASSQTWTSGGRFTDTQYF.

This chain links TRBV6-5 with TRBJ1-2, with 9 bases that match TRBD1. The germline V gene has CDR1 MNHEY and CDR2 SVGAGI. The ends lost 2 bases at V and 3 bases at J; junction bases unmatched: 4. The CDR3 has 15 amino acids. The chain's CDR3 is CASSYGTGKDYGYTF. DNA of the CDR3: TGTGCCAGCAGTTACGGGACAGGGAAGGACTATGGCTACACCTTC.

This clonotype was seen a few times. The chain recombines TRBV5-1 with TRBJ2-7, with 7 bases lining up with TRBD1. The CDR3 runs 16 residues. V was pared by 10 bases and J by 6 bases, with 22 bases of the junction left unmatched. Germline V gives CDR1 SGHRS, CDR2 YFSETQ. The CDR3 region is CASSFGPTGKGVEQYF. The DNA for the CDR3 is TGCGCCTCTTCCTTCGGGCCGACAGGGAAGGGCGTCGAGCAGTACTTC.

This rearrangement joins TRBV7-3 to TRBJ1-1; no reliable D call. The germline V and J ends were trimmed by 1 base and 0 bases, with 9 bases remaining between them. The germline gives CDR1 SGHTA, CDR2 FQGTGA. The CDR3 totals 15 residues. CDR3 nucleotides: TGTGCCAGCAGCTTAAATGGGCGAGTGAACACTGAAGCTTTCTTT. This gives the protein CASSLNGRVNTEAFF.

This sequence joins TRBV12-3 or TRBV12-4 and TRBJ2-3; weak D call: TRBD2 (5 bases). The CDR3 runs 15 residues. V lost 2 bases, J lost 0 bases, and 9 bases lay in between. The CDR3 region has the DNA TGTGCCAGCAGTTTAACGGGGTATAGCACAGATACGCAGTATTTT. This sequence encodes CASSLTGYSTDTQYF.

The CDR3 nucleotides are TGTGCCAGCAGCTTTGGGGTAGGAGGCGATGAGCAGTTCTTC. It encodes CASSFGVGGDEQFF. The genes are TRBV7-9 and TRBJ2-1; weak D call: TRBD2 (5 bases). This CDR3 has 14 residues. V dropped 3 bases and J dropped 8 bases, with 14 bases sitting between them. Germline V gene sequence: CDR1 SEHNR, CDR2 FQNEAQ (reference sequence).

This clonotype was observed a handful of times. The rearrangement links TRBV7-7 to TRBJ2-4, with D perhaps TRBD2 (6 bases). CDR1 SSHAT and CDR2 FNYEAQ come from the germline V gene (reference sequence). The CDR3 loop spans 16 amino acids. Trimming pared 2 bases from V and 2 bases from J, leaving 13 bases between. The CDR3 bases are TGTGCCAGCAGCTTATGCCGGGGGTTGTCCAAAAACATTCAGTACTTC. It encodes CASSLCRGLSKNIQYF.